The sequence of this TCR beta chain was determined in a study of blood T cell repertoires in COVID-19. The CDR3 totals 16 residues. Germline V gene sequence: CDR1 SGHRS, CDR2 YFSETQ. The V and J ends lost 0 bases and 6 bases respectively, with 16 bases between them. Per the original methods: Amplified reference gene primers provided the basis for estimating nucleated cell counts. The table came from immunoSEQ multiplex PCR; TCRdb's copy has only in-frame clones and leaves some out. That table gives V, J and clone size, and the DNA gave D and trimming. Among approximately 120,000 clones listed, 85% were seen once.

This sequence joins TRBV5-1 and TRBJ2-1, with D perhaps matching TRBD1 (5 bases). This clonotype originated in an elderly man with active or convalescent COVID-19. Sequenced input: peripheral blood. The CDR3 is CASSLGGAGQGNEQFF. CDR3 sequence (DNA): TGCGCCAGCAGCTTGGGTGGGGCAGGCCAGGGCAATGAGCAGTTCTTC. Full variable domain (missing parts from reference TRBV5-1 and TRBJ2-1): KAGVTQTPRYLIKTRGQQVTLSCSPISGHRSVSWYQQTPGQGLQFLFEYFSETQRNKGNFPGRFSGRQFSNSRSEMNVSTLELGDSALYLCASSLGGAGQGNEQFFGPGTRLTVL.